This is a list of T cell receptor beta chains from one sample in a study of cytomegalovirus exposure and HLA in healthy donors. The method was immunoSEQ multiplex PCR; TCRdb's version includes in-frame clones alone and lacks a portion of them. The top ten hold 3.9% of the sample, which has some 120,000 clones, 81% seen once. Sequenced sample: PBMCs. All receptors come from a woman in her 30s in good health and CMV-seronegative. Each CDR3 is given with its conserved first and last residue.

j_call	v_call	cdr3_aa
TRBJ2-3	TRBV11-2	CASSLDRGSTDTQYF
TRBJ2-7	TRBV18	CASSLSTGDPYEQYF
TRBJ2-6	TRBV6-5	CASSQQGSGANVLTF
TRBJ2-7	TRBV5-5	CASSLEGAPYEQYF
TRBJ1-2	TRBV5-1	CASSVDRGGGYTF
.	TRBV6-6	CAVGASEVYEQYF
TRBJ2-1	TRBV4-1	CASSQGTSGRWIWDNEQFF
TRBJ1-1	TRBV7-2	CASSFMNTEAFF
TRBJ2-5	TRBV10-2	CASRSGETQYF
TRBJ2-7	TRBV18	CASSPGAGATYEQYF
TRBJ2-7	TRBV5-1	CASSLASTSPLTSYEQYF
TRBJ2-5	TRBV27	CASSDLASRGETQYF
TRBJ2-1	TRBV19	CASSPRPGLAGFTNEQFF
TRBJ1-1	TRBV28	CASSPVPFSGGKRNEAFF
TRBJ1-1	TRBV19	CASSLGTGNTEAFF
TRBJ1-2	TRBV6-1	CASSPRTDTGYTF
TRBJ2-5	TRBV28	CASSFSSGSQETQYF
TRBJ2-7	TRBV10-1	CASQFGEVPREGLFCSEQYF
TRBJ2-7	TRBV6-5	CASSLGRANEQYF
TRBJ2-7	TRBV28	CASSASGTGLYEQYF
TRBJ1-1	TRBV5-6	CASSLLTGSEAFF
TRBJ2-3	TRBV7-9	CASSLGVVSTDTQYF
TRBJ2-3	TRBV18	CASSPISRLEIVTDTQYF
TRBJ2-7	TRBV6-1	CASSPRKAGEEEQYF
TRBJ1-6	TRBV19	CATHSQGVNSPLHF
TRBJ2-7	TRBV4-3	CASSQATGQGYEQYF
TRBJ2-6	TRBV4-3	CASSQAETESSGANVLTF
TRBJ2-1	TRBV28	CASSLRDRGSNEQFF
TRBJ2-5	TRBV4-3	CASSPGDSQETQYF
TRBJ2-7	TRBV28	CASSPVGTSKAYEQYF
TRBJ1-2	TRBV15	CATSGTGGYGYTF
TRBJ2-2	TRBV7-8	CASSLSGRRGGELFF